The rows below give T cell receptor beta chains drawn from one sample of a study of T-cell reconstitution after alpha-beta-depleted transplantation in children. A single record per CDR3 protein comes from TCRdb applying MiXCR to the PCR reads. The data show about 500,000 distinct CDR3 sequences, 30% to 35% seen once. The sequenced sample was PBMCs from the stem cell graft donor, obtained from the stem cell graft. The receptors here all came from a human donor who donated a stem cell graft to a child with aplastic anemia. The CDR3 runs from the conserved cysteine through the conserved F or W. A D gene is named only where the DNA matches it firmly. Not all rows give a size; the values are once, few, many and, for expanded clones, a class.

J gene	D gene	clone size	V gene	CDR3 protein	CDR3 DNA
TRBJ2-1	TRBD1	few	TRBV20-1	CSAHRGPLVYNEQFF	TGCAGTGCTCACAGGGGACCCCTTGTTTACAATGAGCAGTTCTTC
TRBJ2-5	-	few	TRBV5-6	CASSVGVRAEETQYF	TGTGCCAGCAGCGTAGGTGTGAGGGCGGAAGAGACCCAGTACTTC
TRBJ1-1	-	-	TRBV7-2	CASSFPIRETEAFF	TGTGCCAGCAGCTTCCCAATCAGGGAGACTGAAGCTTTCTTT
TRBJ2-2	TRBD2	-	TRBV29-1	CSVFLGGRMGTGELFF	TGCAGCGTTTTTCTTGGCGGGAGAATGGGCACCGGGGAGCTGTTTTTT
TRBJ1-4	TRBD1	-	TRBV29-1	CSVGDNRGKEREKLFF	TGCAGCGTTGGCGATAACAGGGGGAAGGAACGGGAAAAACTGTTTTTT
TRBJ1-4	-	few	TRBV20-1	CSATNAGAANEKLFF	TGCAGTGCCACGAATGCCGGGGCGGCTAATGAAAAACTGTTTTTT
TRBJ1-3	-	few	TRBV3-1	CASSRQVHGNTIYF	TGTGCCAGCAGCCGACAGGTTCACGGAAACACCATATATTTT
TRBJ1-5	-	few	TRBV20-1	CSARDLNQPQHF	TGCAGTGCTAGAGATCTCAATCAGCCCCAGCATTTT
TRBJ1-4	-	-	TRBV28	CASRTASPNEKLFF	TGTGCCAGCAGGACAGCGAGCCCTAATGAAAAACTGTTTTTT
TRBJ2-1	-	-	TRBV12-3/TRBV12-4	CASTQSSYNEQFF	TGTGCCAGCACCCAGAGCTCCTACAATGAGCAGTTCTTC
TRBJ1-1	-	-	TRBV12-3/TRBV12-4	CASILTVNTEAFF	TGTGCCAGCATACTGACGGTGAACACTGAAGCTTTCTTT
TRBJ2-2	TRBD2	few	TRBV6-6	CATSGLEAGELFF	TGTGCCACCTCGGGACTAGAGGCCGGGGAGCTGTTTTTT
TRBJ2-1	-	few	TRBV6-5	CASSNLNEQFF	TGTGCCAGCAGCAATCTCAATGAGCAGTTCTTC
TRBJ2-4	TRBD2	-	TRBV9	CASSHAGGENIQYF	TGTGCCAGCAGCCATGCGGGAGGGGAAAACATTCAGTACTTC
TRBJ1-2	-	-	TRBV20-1	CSARSTNYGYTF	TGCAGTGCTAGGTCTACTAACTATGGCTACACCTTC
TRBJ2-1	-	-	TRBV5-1	CASGQLGFYGNEQFF	TGCGCCAGCGGCCAATTAGGGTTTTATGGCAATGAGCAGTTCTTC
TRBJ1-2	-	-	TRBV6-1	CASRDRDENYGYTF	TGTGCCAGCAGGGACCGGGACGAGAACTATGGCTACACCTTC
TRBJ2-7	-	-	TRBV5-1	CASSFEGSLGDEQYF	TGCGCCAGCAGCTTCGAAGGATCCCTCGGAGACGAGCAGTACTTC
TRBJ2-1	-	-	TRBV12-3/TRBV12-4	CAGGRDNEQFF	TGTGCCGGAGGACGGGACAATGAGCAGTTCTTC
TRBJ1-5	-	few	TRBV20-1	CSAALTGNQPQHF	TGCAGTGCTGCCCTGACGGGCAATCAGCCCCAGCATTTT
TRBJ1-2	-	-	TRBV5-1	CASSLSARRDYGYTF	TGCGCCAGCAGCTTGTCCGCCCGTCGGGACTATGGCTACACCTTC
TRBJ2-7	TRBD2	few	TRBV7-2	CASSRAGDFPEQYF	TGTGCCAGCAGCCGAGCGGGAGATTTCCCCGAGCAGTACTTC
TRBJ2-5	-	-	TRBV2	CASSELGTQYF	TGTGCCAGCAGTGAATTGGGGACCCAGTACTTC